Below are 17 T cell receptor beta chains sequenced from a single sample in a study of blood T cell repertoires in COVID-19. Clones were read by immunoSEQ multiplex PCR, and TCRdb kept only the in-frame ones, dropping some. This table holds around 220,000 clones, around nine tenths found once. The sequenced sample was peripheral blood. All receptors derive from a young man with active or convalescent COVID-19.

The chain links TRBV7-2 to TRBJ2-7; 7 nucleotides match TRBD1. CDR3 length: 11 residues. V dropped 5 bases and J dropped 6; count of bases not matched to a gene: 1. The V gene's germline CDR1 is SGHTA and CDR2 FQGNSA. The chain's CDR3 is CASSDRVEQYF. The CDR3 nucleotides are TGTGCCAGCAGCGACAGGGTCGAGCAGTACTTC.

This clone showed up just once. The chain joins TRBV7-6 to TRBJ1-4; 8 nucleotides match TRBD1. The CDR3 is 21 residues long. CDR1 is SGHVS and CDR2 is FNYEAQ in the germline V gene. The V and J ends lost 2 bases and 0 bases, in that order; junction bases with no gene match: 17. CDR3 region: CASSLFGGPDRADPTNEKLFF. CDR3 bases: TGTGCCAGCAGCTTATTTGGGGGTCCGGACAGGGCCGATCCAACTAATGAAAAACTGTTTTTT.

The CDR3 here is CASSQGMGRNIQYF. The CDR3 DNA reads as TGTGCCAGCAGCCAAGGGATGGGGAGAAACATTCAGTACTTC. This chain joins TRBV14 and TRBJ2-4, with a possible D match to TRBD2 (5 bases). The V gene lost 1 base and the J gene lost 6 bases, with 10 bases spanning the gap. Germline CDR1 reads SGHDN; CDR2 reads FVKESK. This CDR3 is 14 amino acids long.

The V and J genes are TRBV24-1 and TRBJ2-3, with 12 bases fitting TRBD2. V lost 10 bases to trimming and J lost 6 bases; unmatched junction nucleotides: 7. In germline, CDR1 is KGHDR, CDR2 SFDVKD. The CDR3 totals 14 residues. CDR3 protein: CATRDTSGRDTQYF. In DNA form, the CDR3 reads TGTGCCACTCGGGATACTAGCGGGAGGGATACGCAGTATTTT.

V usage is TRBV28 and J usage is TRBJ2-1; possibly TRBD2 for D (5 bases). The CDR3 consists of 16 residues. Germline V CDR1 and CDR2: MDHEN, SYDVKM. The V gene lost 6 bases and the J gene lost 0 bases, with 15 bases spanning the gap. The CDR3 nucleotides are TGTGCCAGCAGCTTTGAGGGTAGAAGCTCCTACAATGAGCAGTTCTTC. As protein: CASSFEGRSSYNEQFF.

The chain combines TRBV10-1 with TRBJ2-7; TRBD2 might be the D (5 bases). Between the trimmed V and J ends, which lost 3 bases and 9 bases, there was a span of 9 bases. The CDR3 loop spans 11 amino acids. Germline V gene lookup returns CDR1 WNHNN and CDR2 SYGVQD (reference sequence). DNA of the CDR3: TGCGCCAGCAGTGATGAGGGCCCGCAGTACTTC. Protein product: CASSDEGPQYF.

This sequence joins TRBV11-2 and TRBJ1-1; D ambiguous. V was shortened by 5 bases and J by 0 bases, with 16 bases between the two germline ends. The CDR3 has 16 residues. Per the germline V gene, CDR1 is SGHAT and CDR2 is FQNNGV. The CDR3 DNA reads as TGTGCCAGCAGCCCACCTTTCGACTTCATGAACACTGAAGCTTTCTTT. Amino acids: CASSPPFDFMNTEAFF.

The chain combines TRBV5-1 with TRBJ1-2; D is unclear. V was trimmed by 4 bases and J by 8 bases, leaving 18 bases between them. The V gene's germline CDR1 is SGHRS and CDR2 YFSETQ. This CDR3 is 14 amino acids long. Here the CDR3 reads CASSPGGKILGYTF. The DNA for the CDR3 is TGCGCCAGCAGCCCAGGAGGGAAGATCCTCGGCTACACCTTC.

DNA of the CDR3: TGCAGTGGGGGGGATAGGAACACCATATATTTT. Translated, it gives CSGGDRNTIYF. This rearrangement joins TRBV20-1 to TRBJ1-3; weak D call: TRBD1 (5 bases). Trimming cost V 7 bases and J 7 bases, with 11 bases left between them. The CDR3 is 11 amino acids. Per the germline V gene, CDR1 is DFQATT and CDR2 is SNEGSKA (reference sequence).

This clone has only a few counts. The chain combines TRBV6-6 with TRBJ2-3; TRBD1 aligns across 10 bases. There are 15 residues in the CDR3. J was trimmed by 3 bases and V by 6 bases; bases with no gene match: 6. Germline loops: CDR1 MNHNY, CDR2 SVGAGI (reference sequence). The CDR3 here is CASRQRDRGTDTQYF. The DNA of the CDR3 is TGTGCCAGCAGGCAGCGGGACAGGGGTACAGATACGCAGTATTTT.

This chain links TRBV4-2 with TRBJ2-1; 13 bases agree with TRBD2. V was pared by 3 bases and J by 8 bases, with 7 bases of the junction left unmatched. Germline CDR1 is LGHNA and CDR2 is YNFKEQ. The CDR3 is 16 residues long. The CDR3 DNA follows: TGTGCCAGCAGCCAGGATGGACTAGCGGGAGTGGATGAGCAGTTCTTC. Its translation is CASSQDGLAGVDEQFF.

The chain links TRBV21-1 to TRBJ2-6; the table's D call of TRBD1 was not tested on the DNA. TRBV21-1 is described as a pseudogene. This CDR3 spans 20 amino acids. CDR3 sequence (DNA): TGTGCCAGCACCAGCAGTCCGGGACAGGGCGTTTTCGGGGGGGCCAACGTCCTGACTTTC. Its translation is CASTSSPGQGVFGGANVLTF.

The chain carries TRBV20-1 and TRBJ2-7; D is ambiguous. The germline V gene encodes CDR1 DFQATT and CDR2 SNEGSKA (reference sequence). The CDR3 covers 11 residues. V was cut by 4 bases and J by 3 bases, with 7 bases left in between. This chain's CDR3 is CSAITGYEQYF. In DNA, the CDR3 is TGCAGTGCTATTACGGGCTACGAGCAGTACTTC.

This clone appeared once. J is TRBJ2-7 and V is TRBV4-2; 8 bases match TRBD1. CDR1 LGHNA and CDR2 YNFKEQ come from the germline V gene. This CDR3 region has 18 residues. With 0 bases clipped from V and 6 bases from J, the junction kept 16 bases outside the gene matches. This chain's CDR3 is CASSQDAGGAFGSGEQYF. CDR3 DNA sequence: TGTGCCAGCAGCCAAGATGCAGGGGGCGCTTTCGGGAGTGGCGAGCAGTACTTC.

This clone was observed once. The gene calls are TRBV27 and TRBJ2-1; 8 bases line up with TRBD1. The CDR3 has 14 residues. In germline, CDR1 is MNHEY, CDR2 SMNVEV (reference sequence). J lost 7 bases, V lost 6 bases, and 8 bases had no gene match. DNA for the CDR3: TGTGCCAGCAGGGAGGACAGGGCCACAAATGAGCAGTTCTTC. This encodes CASREDRATNEQFF.

The chain carries TRBV7-9 and TRBJ2-7; D not resolved. There are 13 residues in the CDR3. Trimming shortened V by 0 bases and J by 1 base, and 4 bases separated the two germline ends. Germline CDR1 and CDR2: SEHNR and FQNEAQ (reference sequence). The CDR3 coding sequence is TGTGCCAGCAGCTTAGCCCTTTCCTACGAGCAGTACTTC. It yields the protein CASSLALSYEQYF. The full variable domain, its missing parts supplied by reference TRBV7-9 and TRBJ2-7, is DTGVSQNPRHKITKRGQNVTFRCDPISEHNRLYWYRQTLGQGPEFLTYFQNEAQLEKSRLLSDRFSAERPKGSFSTLEIQRTEQGDSAMYLCASSLALSYEQYFGPGTRLTVT.

The J gene is TRBJ1-6, the V gene TRBV27; 8 bases map to TRBD1. V shed 5 bases, J shed 5 bases, and the junction held 5 bases outside the gene matches. CDR3 length: 15 amino acids. Germline V lookup: CDR1 MNHEY, CDR2 SMNVEV (reference sequence). The CDR3 spells CASSAQTGDNSPLHF. Here the CDR3 DNA reads TGTGCCAGCAGTGCCCAGACAGGGGATAATTCACCCCTCCACTTT.